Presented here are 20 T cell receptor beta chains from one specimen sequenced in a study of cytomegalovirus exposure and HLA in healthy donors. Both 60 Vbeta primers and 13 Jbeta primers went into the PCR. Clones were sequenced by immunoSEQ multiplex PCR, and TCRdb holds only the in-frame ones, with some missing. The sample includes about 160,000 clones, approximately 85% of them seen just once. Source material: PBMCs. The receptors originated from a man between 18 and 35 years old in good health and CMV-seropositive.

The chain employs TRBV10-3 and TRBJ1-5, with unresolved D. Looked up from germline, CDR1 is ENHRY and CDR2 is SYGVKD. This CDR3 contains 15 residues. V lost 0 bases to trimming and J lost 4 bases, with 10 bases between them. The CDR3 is CAISESGKGNQPQHF. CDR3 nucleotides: TGTGCCATCAGTGAGTCCGGGAAAGGAAATCAGCCCCAGCATTTT.

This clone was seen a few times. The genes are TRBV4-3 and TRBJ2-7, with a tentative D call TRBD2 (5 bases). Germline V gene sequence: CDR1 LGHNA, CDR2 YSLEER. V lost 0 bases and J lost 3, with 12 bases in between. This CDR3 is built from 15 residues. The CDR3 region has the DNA TGCGCCAGCAGCCAAGATGGCGCTAGCTTCTACGAGCAGTACTTC. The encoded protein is CASSQDGASFYEQYF.

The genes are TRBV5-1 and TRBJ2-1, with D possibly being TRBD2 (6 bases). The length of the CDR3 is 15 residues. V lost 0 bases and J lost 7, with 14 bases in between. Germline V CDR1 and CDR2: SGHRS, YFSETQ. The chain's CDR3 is CASSLDYPTRNEQFF. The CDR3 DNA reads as TGCGCCAGCAGCTTGGACTATCCGACTAGAAATGAGCAGTTCTTC.

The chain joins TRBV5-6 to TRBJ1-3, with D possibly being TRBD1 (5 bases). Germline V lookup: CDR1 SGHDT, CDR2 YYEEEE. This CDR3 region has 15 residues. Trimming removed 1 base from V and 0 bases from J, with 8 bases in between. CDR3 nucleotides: TGTGCCAGCAGCTTGCGGCAGGGCTCTGGAAACACCATATATTTT. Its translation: CASSLRQGSGNTIYF.

The CDR3 protein is CASSTAGTGNTIYF. CDR3 nucleotide sequence: TGTGCCAGTAGTACAGCAGGGACAGGAAACACCATATATTTT. The chain has TRBV19 and TRBJ1-3, with a possible D match to TRBD1 (6 bases). Germline V CDR1 and CDR2: LNHDA, SQIVND (reference sequence). The germline V and J ends were trimmed by 4 bases and 4 bases, with 11 bases remaining between them. CDR3 length equals 14 residues.

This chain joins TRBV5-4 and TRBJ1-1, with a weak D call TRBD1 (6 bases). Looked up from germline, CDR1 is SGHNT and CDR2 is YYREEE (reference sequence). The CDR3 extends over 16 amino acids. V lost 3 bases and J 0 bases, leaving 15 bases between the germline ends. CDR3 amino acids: CASSWADRDMNTEAFF. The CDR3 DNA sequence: TGTGCCAGCAGCTGGGCGGATAGGGACATGAACACTGAAGCTTTCTTT. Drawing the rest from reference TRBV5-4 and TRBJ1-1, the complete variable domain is ETGVTQSPTHLIKTRGQQVTLRCSSQSGHNTVSWYQQALGQGPQFIFQYYREEENGRGNFPPRFSGLQFPNYSSELNVNALELDDSALYLCASSWADRDMNTEAFFGQGTRLTVV.

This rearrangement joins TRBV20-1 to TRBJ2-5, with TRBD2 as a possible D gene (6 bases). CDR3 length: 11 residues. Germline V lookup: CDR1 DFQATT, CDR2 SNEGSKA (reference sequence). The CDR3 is CRGGLQETQYF. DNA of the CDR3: TGCAGGGGGGGACTCCAAGAGACCCAGTACTTC.

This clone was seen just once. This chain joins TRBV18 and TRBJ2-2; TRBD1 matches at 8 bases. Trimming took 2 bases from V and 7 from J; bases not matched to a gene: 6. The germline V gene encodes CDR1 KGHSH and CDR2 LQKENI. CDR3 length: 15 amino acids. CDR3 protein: CASSPATGGHGELFF. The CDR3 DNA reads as TGTGCCAGCTCACCAGCAACAGGGGGTCACGGGGAGCTGTTTTTT.

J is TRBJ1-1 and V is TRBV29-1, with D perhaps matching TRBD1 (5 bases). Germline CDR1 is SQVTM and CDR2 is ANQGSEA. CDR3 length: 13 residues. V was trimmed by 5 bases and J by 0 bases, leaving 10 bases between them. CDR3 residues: CSVIGHMNTEAFF. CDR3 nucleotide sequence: TGCAGCGTTATCGGACATATGAACACTGAAGCTTTCTTT.

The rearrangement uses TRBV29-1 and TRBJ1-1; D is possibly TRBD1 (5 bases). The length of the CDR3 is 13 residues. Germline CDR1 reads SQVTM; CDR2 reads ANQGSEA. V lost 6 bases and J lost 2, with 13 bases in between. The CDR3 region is CSVAHQGNTEAFF. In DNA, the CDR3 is TGCAGCGTGGCTCATCAGGGAAACACTGAAGCTTTCTTT.

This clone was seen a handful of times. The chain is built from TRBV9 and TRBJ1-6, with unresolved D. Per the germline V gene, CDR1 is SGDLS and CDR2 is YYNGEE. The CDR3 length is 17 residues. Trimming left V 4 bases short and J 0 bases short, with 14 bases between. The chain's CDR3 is CASSPEGGSSYNSPLHF. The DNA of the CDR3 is TGTGCCAGCAGCCCAGAAGGAGGCAGCTCCTATAATTCACCCCTCCACTTT.

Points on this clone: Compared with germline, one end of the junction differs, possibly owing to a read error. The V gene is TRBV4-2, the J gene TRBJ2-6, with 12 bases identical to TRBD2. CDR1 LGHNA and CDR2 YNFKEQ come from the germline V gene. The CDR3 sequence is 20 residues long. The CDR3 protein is CASSQGELAGGDSGANGLTF. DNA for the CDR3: TGTGCCAGCAGCCAAGGGGAGCTAGCGGGGGGGGACTCTGGGGCCAACGGCCTGACTTTC.

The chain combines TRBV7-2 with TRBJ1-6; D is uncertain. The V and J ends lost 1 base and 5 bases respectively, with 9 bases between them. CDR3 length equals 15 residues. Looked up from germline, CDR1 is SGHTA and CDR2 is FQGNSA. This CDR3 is CASSLGSAHNSPLHF. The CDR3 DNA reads TGTGCCAGCAGCTTAGGCAGCGCCCATAATTCACCCCTCCACTTT.

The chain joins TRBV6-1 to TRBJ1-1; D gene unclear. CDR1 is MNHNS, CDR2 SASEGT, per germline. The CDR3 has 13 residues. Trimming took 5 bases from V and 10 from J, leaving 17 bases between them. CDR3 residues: CASSQEVERTAFF. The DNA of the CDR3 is TGTGCCAGCAGTCAGGAGGTAGAGCGTACAGCTTTCTTT.

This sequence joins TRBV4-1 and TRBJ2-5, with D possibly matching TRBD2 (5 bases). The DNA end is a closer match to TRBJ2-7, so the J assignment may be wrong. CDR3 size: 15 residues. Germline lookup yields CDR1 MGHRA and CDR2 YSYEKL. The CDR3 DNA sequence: TGCGCCAGCAGCCCCGAGGGCGAGCCTCCCTACGAGCAGTACTTC. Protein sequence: CASSPEGEPPYEQYF.

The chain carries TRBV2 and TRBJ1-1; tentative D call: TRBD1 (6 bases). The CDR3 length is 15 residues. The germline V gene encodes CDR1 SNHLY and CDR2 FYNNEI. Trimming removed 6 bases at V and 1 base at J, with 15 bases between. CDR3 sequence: CASSPWGGENTEAFF. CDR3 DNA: TGTGCCAGCAGCCCGTGGGGGGGCGAGAACACTGAAGCTTTCTTT.

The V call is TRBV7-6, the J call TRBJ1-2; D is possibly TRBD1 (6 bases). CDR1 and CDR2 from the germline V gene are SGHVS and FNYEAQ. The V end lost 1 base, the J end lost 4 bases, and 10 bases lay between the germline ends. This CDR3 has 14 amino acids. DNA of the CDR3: TGTGCCAGCAGCTTAGGGGGGCCCCTCTATGGCTACACCTTC. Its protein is CASSLGGPLYGYTF. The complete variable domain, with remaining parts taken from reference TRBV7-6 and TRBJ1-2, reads GAGVSQSPRYKVTKRGQDVALRCDPISGHVSLYWYRQALGQGPEFLTYFNYEAQQDKSGLPNDRFSAERPEGSISTLTIQRTEQRDSAMYRCASSLGGPLYGYTFGSGTRLTVV.

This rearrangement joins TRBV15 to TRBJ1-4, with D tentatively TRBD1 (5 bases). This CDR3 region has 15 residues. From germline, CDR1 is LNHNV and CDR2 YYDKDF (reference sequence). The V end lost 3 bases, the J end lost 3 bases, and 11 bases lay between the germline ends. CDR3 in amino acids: CATSRAGGANEKLFF. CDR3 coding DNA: TGTGCCACCAGCAGGGCGGGGGGAGCTAATGAAAAACTGTTTTTT.

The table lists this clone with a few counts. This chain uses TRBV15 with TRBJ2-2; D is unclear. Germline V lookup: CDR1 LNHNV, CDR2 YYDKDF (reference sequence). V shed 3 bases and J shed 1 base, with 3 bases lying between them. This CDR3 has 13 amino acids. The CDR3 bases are TGTGCCACCAGCAGCGGGAACACCGGGGAGCTGTTTTTT. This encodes CATSSGNTGELFF.

The CDR3 loop is CASSLWRDSYEQYF. The DNA of the CDR3 is TGTGCCAGCAGTTTATGGCGGGACAGTTACGAGCAGTACTTC. This rearrangement joins TRBV27 to TRBJ2-7; possibly TRBD1 for D (7 bases). Germline assignment: CDR1 MNHEY and CDR2 SMNVEV (reference sequence). V was shortened by 1 base and J by 4 bases, with 11 bases between the two germline ends. This CDR3 has 14 amino acids.